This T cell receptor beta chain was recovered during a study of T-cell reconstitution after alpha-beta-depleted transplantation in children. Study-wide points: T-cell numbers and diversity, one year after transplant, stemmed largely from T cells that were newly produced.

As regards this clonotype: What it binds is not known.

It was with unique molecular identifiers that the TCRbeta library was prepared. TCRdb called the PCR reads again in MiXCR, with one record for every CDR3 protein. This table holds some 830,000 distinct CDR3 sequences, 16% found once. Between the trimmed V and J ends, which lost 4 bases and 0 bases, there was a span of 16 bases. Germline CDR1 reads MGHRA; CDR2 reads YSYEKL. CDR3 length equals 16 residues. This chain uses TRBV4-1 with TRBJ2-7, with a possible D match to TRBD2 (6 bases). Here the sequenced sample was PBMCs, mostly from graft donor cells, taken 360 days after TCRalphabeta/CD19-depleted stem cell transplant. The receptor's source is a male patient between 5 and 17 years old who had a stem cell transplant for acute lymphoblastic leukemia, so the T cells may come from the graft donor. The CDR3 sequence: CASSRLAATSSYEQYF. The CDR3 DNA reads TGCGCCAGCAGCCGTTTAGCGGCAACGAGCTCCTACGAGCAGTACTTC.